This T cell receptor (beta chain) comes out of a study of cytomegalovirus exposure and HLA in healthy donors. Vbeta (60) and Jbeta (13) primers were used in the PCR. Some clones are missing from TCRdb's copy, which holds only in-frame ones; the method was immunoSEQ multiplex PCR. The sample holds around 130,000 clones, under 85% seen once. The CDR3 is 14 amino acids. CDR1 and CDR2 (germline): LNHDA, SQIVND (reference sequence). J was trimmed by 3 bases and V by 7 bases; bases with no gene match: 5. Sequencing input: PBMCs. The chain combines TRBV19 with TRBJ2-2; 7 bases map to TRBD1. The clonotype originates from a man aged 18 to 29 in good health and CMV-seropositive. The CDR3 region is CASMETGYTGELFF. CDR3 bases: TGTGCCAGTATGGAGACAGGGTACACCGGGGAGCTGTTTTTT.